The 8 T cell receptor beta chains below were found in one sample sequenced in a study of T cells in Graves' hyperthyroidism and ophthalmopathy. Researchers took RNA transcripts and amplified the TCR beta CDR3 regions from them. HTBI primers were the set used in a first-round RT-PCR of the TCR CDR3. Via MiXCR, TCRdb re-called the multiplex PCR reads, giving one row per CDR3 protein. The sample contains about 460,000 distinct CDR3 sequences, roughly 23% of which appear only once. Material for sequencing was blood. The receptors derive from a woman aged 70-85 years with Graves' ophthalmopathy.

This clonotype has a handful of counts. This chain joins TRBV7-9 and TRBJ1-2; a possible D gene is TRBD1 (6 bases). This CDR3 comprises 14 residues. Trimming took off 0 bases at V and 4 bases at J, with 9 bases between the two ends. Germline V gives CDR1 SEHNR, CDR2 FQNEAQ (reference sequence). The CDR3 DNA reads as TGTGCCAGCAGCTTAGCGGACAGCATCTATGGCTACACCTTC. It is translated as CASSLADSIYGYTF.

This clonotype was observed a few times. This rearrangement joins TRBV28 to TRBJ2-5; D remains ambiguous. CDR1 and CDR2 from the germline V gene are MDHEN and SYDVKM. The CDR3 sequence is 14 residues long. V was cut by 1 base and J by 5 bases, with 11 bases left in between. The CDR3 DNA reads as TGTGCCAGCAGTTTATTTAGGCTATCGGAGACCCAGTACTTC. Amino acids: CASSLFRLSETQYF. Full variable domain (missing parts from reference TRBV28 and TRBJ2-5): DVKVTQSSRYLVKRTGEKVFLECVQDMDHENMFWYRQDPGLGLRLIYFSYDVKMKEKGDIPEGYSVSREKKERFSLILESASTNQTSMYLCASSLFRLSETQYFGPGTRLLVL.

This clonotype was seen repeatedly, ten times or more. This chain links TRBV28 with TRBJ2-7, with 9 positions matching TRBD1. This CDR3 contains 15 residues. The trim removed 2 bases at V and 5 bases at J, leaving 7 bases unmatched. Germline CDR1 reads MDHEN; CDR2 reads SYDVKM. This CDR3 is CASSLSGTGSHEQYF. CDR3 DNA: TGTGCCAGCAGTTTAAGTGGGACAGGGTCCCACGAGCAGTACTTC.

The chain couples TRBV6-2 or TRBV6-3 to TRBJ2-3; TRBD2 matches 12 bases. After removal of 5 bases from V and 4 bases from J, the junction contained 7 bases not matched to a gene. The CDR3 length is 16 residues. Germline V gene lookup returns CDR1 MNHEY and CDR2 SVGEGT. Written as DNA, the CDR3 is TGTGCCAGCAGTCGAAGGACTAGCGGGATCCCAGATACGCAGTATTTT. This codes for CASSRRTSGIPDTQYF.

The rearrangement uses TRBV2 and TRBJ2-3; 9 nucleotides line up with TRBD2. Germline V gene data show CDR1 as SNHLY and CDR2 as FYNNEI. This CDR3 has 13 residues. V lost 4 bases and J lost 7; bases outside the gene matches: 3. The CDR3 here is CASSGLAGHTQYF. Here the CDR3 DNA reads TGTGCCAGCAGTGGGCTAGCGGGACATACGCAGTATTTT. Combining the CDR3 with reference TRBV2 and TRBJ2-3 gives the whole variable domain EPEVTQTPSHQVTQMGQEVILRCVPISNHLYFYWYRQILGQKVEFLVSFYNNEISEKSEIFDDQFSVERPDGSNFTLKIRSTKLEDSAMYFCASSGLAGHTQYFGPGTRLTVL.

The gene calls are TRBV10-3 and TRBJ1-6; D remains ambiguous. V gave up 2 bases and J gave up 7 bases, with 9 bases separating them. Germline assignment: CDR1 ENHRY and CDR2 SYGVKD. The CDR3 length is 14 residues. The CDR3 nucleotides read TGTGCCATCAGTGAGGCAGGTCAAAATTCACCCCTCCACTTT. Its protein is CAISEAGQNSPLHF.

This clonotype was recorded a few times. The chain couples TRBV7-2 to TRBJ1-1; D is uncertain. Germline V gene sequence: CDR1 SGHTA, CDR2 FQGNSA. V lost 2 bases, J lost 1 base, and 11 bases lay in between. CDR3 length: 15 amino acids. The CDR3 protein is CASSLMGFPNTEAFF. The CDR3 coding sequence is TGTGCCAGCAGCTTAATGGGCTTTCCGAACACTGAAGCTTTCTTT.

This clonotype was seen ten or more times. The chain is built from TRBV3-1 and TRBJ2-1; 7 bases fit TRBD1. The CDR3 contains 15 residues. Germline values: CDR1 LGHDT, CDR2 YNNKEL (reference sequence). The V gene end was trimmed by 4 bases and the J gene end by 5 bases; junction bases not matched to a gene: 8. CDR3 residues: CASSPHGQENNEQFF. The CDR3 coding sequence is TGTGCCAGCAGCCCCCATGGACAGGAAAACAATGAGCAGTTCTTC.